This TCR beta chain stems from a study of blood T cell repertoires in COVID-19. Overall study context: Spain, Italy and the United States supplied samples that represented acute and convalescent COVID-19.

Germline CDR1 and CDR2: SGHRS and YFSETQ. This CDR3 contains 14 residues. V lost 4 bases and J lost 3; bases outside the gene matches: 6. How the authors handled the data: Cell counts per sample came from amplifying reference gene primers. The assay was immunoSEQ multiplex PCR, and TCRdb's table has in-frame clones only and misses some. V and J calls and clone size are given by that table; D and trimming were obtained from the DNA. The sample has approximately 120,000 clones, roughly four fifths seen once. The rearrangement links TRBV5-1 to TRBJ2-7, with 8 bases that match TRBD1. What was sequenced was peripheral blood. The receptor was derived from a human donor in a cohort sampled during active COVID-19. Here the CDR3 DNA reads TGCGCCAGCAGCACGGACAGGGAGGTCTACGAGCAGTACTTC. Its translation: CASSTDREVYEQYF.